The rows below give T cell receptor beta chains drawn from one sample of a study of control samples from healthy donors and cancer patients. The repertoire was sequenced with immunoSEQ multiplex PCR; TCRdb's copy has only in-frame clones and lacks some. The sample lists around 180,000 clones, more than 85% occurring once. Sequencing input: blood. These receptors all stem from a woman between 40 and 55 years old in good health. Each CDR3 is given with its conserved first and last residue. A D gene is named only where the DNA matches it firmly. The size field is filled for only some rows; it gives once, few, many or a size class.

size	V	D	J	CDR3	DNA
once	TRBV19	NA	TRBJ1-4	CASSESTGYATNEKLFF	TGTGCCAGTAGTGAATCGACAGGCTACGCAACTAATGAAAAACTGTTTTTT
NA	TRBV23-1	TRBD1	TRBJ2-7	CASSQSRDRGDPLF	TGCGCCAGCAGTCAGTCTCGGGACAGGGGGGACCCCCTCTTC
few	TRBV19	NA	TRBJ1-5	CASSISWSNQPQHF	TGTGCCAGTAGTATTAGTTGGAGCAATCAGCCCCAGCATTTT
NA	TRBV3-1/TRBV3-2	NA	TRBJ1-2	CASSQRGGSGYTF	TGTGCCAGCAGCCAAAGGGGAGGGAGTGGCTACACCTTC
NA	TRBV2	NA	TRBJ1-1	CASSRGGDTEAFF	TGTGCCTCCTCAAGAGGGGGGGACACTGAAGCTTTCTTT
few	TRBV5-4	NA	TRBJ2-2	CASSSNTGELFF	TGTGCCAGCAGCTCGAACACCGGGGAGCTGTTTTTT
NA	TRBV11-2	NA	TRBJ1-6	CASSLVGGSSYNSPLHF	TGTGCCAGCAGCTTAGTAGGGGGGAGCTCCTATAATTCACCCCTCCACTTT
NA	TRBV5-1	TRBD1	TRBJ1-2	CASKGQGASFYGYTF	TGCGCCAGCAAAGGACAGGGGGCGAGTTTCTATGGCTACACCTTC
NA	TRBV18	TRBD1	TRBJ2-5	CASSPPVGQGRQETQYF	TGTGCCAGCTCGCCTCCGGTGGGACAGGGCCGCCAAGAGACCCAGTACTTC
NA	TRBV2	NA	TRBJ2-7	CASSERRNLHEQYF	TGTGCCAGCAGTGAACGACGTAATCTCCACGAGCAGTACTTC
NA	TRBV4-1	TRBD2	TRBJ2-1	CASNQSGEEQFF	TGCGCCAGCAACCAAAGCGGGGAAGAGCAGTTCTTC
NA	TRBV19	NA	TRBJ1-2	CASSIPMTYGYTF	TGTGCCAGTAGTATACCCATGACGTATGGCTACACCTTC
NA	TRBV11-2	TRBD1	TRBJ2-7	CASSPTSWGTGAPAEQYF	TGTGCCAGCAGCCCTACTAGTTGGGGGACAGGGGCCCCCGCCGAGCAGTACTTC
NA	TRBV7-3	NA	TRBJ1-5	CASSLYFTADSNQPQHF	TGTGCCAGCAGCTTATATTTTACGGCAGATAGCAATCAGCCCCAGCATTTT
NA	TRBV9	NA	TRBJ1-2	CASSVGNLNYGYTF	TGTGCCAGCAGCGTAGGGAACCTTAACTATGGCTACACCTTC
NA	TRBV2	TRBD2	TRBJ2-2	CASSILAGLAGAVTGELFF	TGTGCCAGCAGTATCTTAGCGGGACTAGCAGGGGCGGTCACCGGGGAGCTGTTTTTT
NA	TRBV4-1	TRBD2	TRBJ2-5	CASSQDFYSGGARETQYF	TGCGCCAGCAGCCAAGATTTTTACAGCGGGGGGGCCAGGGAGACCCAGTACTTC
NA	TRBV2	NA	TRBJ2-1	CAIPGRGNEQFF	TGTGCCATCCCGGGACGGGGCAATGAGCAGTTCTTC
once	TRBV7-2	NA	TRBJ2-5	CASSLVRPYQETQYF	TGTGCCAGCAGCTTAGTAAGGCCCTACCAAGAGACCCAGTACTTC
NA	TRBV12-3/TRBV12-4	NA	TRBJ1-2	CASSSGDRRGYTF	TGTGCCAGCAGTTCAGGGGACCGCCGTGGCTACACCTTC
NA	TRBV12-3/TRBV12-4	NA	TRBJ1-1	CATPEGGTEAFF	TGTGCCACCCCCGAGGGGGGCACTGAAGCTTTCTTT
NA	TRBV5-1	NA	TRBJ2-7	CASSLEWGQQYF	TGCGCCAGCAGCTTGGAATGGGGGCAGCAGTACTTC
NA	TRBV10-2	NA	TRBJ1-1	CASSESRGRETEAFF	TGCGCCAGCAGTGAGTCTAGAGGGCGGGAGACTGAAGCTTTCTTT
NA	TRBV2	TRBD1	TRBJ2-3	CASSGGRTGQDTQYF	TGTGCCAGCAGTGGGGGACGGACAGGGCAAGATACGCAGTATTTT
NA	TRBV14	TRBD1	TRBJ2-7	CASSLGQGFYEQYF	TGTGCCAGCAGCCTGGGACAGGGTTTTTACGAGCAGTACTTC
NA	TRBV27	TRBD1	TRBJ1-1	CASSPDRGRDRAEAFF	TGTGCCAGCAGTCCCGACAGGGGGCGAGATCGAGCTGAAGCTTTCTTT
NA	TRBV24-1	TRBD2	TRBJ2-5	CATSAGGSGGAGETQYF	TGTGCCACCAGTGCTGGTGGTAGCGGGGGGGCCGGGGAGACCCAGTACTTC
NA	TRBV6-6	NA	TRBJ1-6	CASMGRALLLSPLHF	TGTGCCAGCATGGGCAGGGCCTTACTCCTTTCACCCCTCCACTTT
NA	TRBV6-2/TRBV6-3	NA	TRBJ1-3	CASSYSLTIYF	TGTGCCAGCAGTTACTCTCTCACCATATATTTT
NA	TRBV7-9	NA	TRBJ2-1	CASSEGLGSYNEQFF	TGTGCCAGCAGCGAGGGTTTAGGTTCCTACAATGAGCAGTTCTTC
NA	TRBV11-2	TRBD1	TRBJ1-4	CASSSGTGGFNEKLFF	TGTGCCAGCAGCTCCGGGACAGGGGGATTTAATGAAAAACTGTTTTTT
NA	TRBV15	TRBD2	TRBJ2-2	CATSGGGAPGELFF	TGTGCCACCAGCGGCGGGGGGGCCCCCGGGGAGCTGTTTTTT
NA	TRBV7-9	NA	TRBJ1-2	CASSPGYGYTF	TGTGCCAGCAGCCCAGGCTATGGCTACACCTTC
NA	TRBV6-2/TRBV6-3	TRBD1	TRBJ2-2	CASSYSWGDQQGATGELFF	TGTGCCAGCAGTTACTCCTGGGGGGATCAACAGGGGGCAACCGGGGAGCTGTTTTTT
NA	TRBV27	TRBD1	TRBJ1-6	CASQAGDSSYNSPLHF	TGTGCCAGCCAGGCGGGGGACAGCTCCTATAATTCACCCCTCCACTTT
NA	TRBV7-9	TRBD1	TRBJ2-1	CASSYTDREYNEQFF	TGTGCCAGCAGTTATACGGACAGGGAGTACAATGAGCAGTTCTTC
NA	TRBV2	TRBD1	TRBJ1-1	CASSVWTGTTEAFF	TGTGCCAGCAGTGTCTGGACAGGGACGACTGAAGCTTTCTTT
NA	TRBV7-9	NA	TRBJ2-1	CASRRGVYNEQFF	TGTGCCAGCAGGCGGGGCGTCTACAATGAGCAGTTCTTC
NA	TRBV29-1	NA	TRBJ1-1	CSVVKGGMNTEAFF	TGCAGCGTTGTGAAGGGGGGCATGAACACTGAAGCTTTCTTT
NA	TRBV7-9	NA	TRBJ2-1	CASNRRGGAYNEQFF	TGTGCCAGCAACCGAAGGGGGGGGGCGTACAATGAGCAGTTCTTC
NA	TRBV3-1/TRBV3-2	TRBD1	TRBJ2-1	CASSPDRGPTEQFF	TGTGCCAGCAGCCCAGACAGGGGACCGACTGAGCAGTTCTTC
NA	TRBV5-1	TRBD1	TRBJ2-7	CASSFSGGSYEQYF	TGCGCCAGCAGCTTCTCAGGGGGCTCCTACGAGCAGTACTTC
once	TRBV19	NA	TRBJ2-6	CASSDRPNSGANVLTF	TGTGCCAGTAGCGACAGACCGAACTCTGGGGCCAACGTCCTGACTTTC
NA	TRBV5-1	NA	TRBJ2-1	CASSSGAGGYNEQFF	TGCGCCAGCAGCTCAGGAGCCGGGGGCTACAATGAGCAGTTCTTC
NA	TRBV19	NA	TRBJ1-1	CASTPVGLVMNTEAFF	TGTGCCAGTACTCCCGTCGGGTTGGTGATGAACACTGAAGCTTTCTTT
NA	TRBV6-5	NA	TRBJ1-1	CASSRLDSTEAFF	TGTGCCAGCAGTCGACTAGACAGCACTGAAGCTTTCTTT
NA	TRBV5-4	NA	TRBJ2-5	CASSSALGAETQYF	TGTGCCAGCAGCAGCGCGTTGGGGGCTGAGACCCAGTACTTC
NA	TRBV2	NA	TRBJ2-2	CASSEEGRYTGELFF	TGTGCCAGCAGTGAAGAGGGGAGGTACACCGGGGAGCTGTTTTTT
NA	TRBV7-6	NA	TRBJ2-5	CASSTRSAGLEETQYF	TGTGCCAGCAGCACCAGATCAGCGGGCCTGGAAGAGACCCAGTACTTC
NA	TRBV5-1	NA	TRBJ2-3	CATMTITHTDTQYF	TGCGCCACCATGACAATAACCCACACAGATACGCAGTATTTT
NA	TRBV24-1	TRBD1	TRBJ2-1	CATSDNGQGKKNEQFF	TGTGCCACCAGTGATAATGGACAGGGTAAAAAAAATGAGCAGTTCTTC
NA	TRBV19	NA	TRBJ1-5	CASNKRVGASNQPQHF	TGTGCCAGTAATAAGAGGGTCGGTGCGAGCAATCAGCCCCAGCATTTT
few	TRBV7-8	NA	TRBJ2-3	CASSGPGYTDTQYF	TGTGCCAGCAGCGGTCCGGGGTACACAGATACGCAGTATTTT
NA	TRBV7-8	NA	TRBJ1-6	CASSLGGPSYNSPLHF	TGTGCCAGCAGCTTAGGCGGCCCCAGCTATAATTCACCCCTCCACTTT
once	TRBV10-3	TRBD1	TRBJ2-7	CAISERAGQGHEQYF	TGTGCCATCAGTGAAAGAGCGGGACAGGGACACGAGCAGTACTTC